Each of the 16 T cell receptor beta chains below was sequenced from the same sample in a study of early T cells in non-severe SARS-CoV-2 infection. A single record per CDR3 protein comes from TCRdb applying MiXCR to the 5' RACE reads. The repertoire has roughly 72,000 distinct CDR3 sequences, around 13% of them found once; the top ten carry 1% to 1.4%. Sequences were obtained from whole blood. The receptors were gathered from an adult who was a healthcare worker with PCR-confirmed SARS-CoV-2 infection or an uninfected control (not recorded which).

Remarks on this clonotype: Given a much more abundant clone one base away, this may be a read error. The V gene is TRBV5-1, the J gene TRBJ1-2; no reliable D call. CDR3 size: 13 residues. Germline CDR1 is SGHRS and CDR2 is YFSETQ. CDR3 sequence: CASSPSGNYGFTF. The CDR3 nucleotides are TGCGCCAGCAGCCCAAGCGGTAACTATGGCTTCACCTTC.

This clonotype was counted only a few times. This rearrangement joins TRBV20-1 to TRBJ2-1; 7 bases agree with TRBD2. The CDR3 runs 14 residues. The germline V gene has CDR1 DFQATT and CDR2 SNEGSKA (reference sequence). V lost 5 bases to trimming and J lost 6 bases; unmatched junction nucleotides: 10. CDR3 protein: CSAHALTSSNEQFF. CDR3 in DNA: TGCAGTGCTCATGCCTTGACTAGCTCCAATGAGCAGTTCTTC.

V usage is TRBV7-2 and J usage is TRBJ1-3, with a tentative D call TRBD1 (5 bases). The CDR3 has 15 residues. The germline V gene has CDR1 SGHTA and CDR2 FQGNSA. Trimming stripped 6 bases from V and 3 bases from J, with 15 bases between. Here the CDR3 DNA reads TGTGCCAGCAGACGGCAGGGAGTCAATGGAAACACCATATATTTT. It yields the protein CASRRQGVNGNTIYF.

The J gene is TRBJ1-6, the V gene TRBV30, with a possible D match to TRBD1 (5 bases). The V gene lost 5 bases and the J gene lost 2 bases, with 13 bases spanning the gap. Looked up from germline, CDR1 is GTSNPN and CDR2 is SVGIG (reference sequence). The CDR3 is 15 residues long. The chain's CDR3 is CAWEDTATYNSPLHF. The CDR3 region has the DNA TGTGCCTGGGAGGACACAGCAACCTATAATTCACCCCTCCACTTT.

CDR3 sequence reads: CSVFRPPGNTEAFF. In DNA form, the CDR3 reads TGCAGCGTTTTTCGGCCGCCCGGGAACACTGAAGCTTTCTTT. The chain recombines TRBV29-1 with TRBJ1-1; no definite D call. From germline, CDR1 is SQVTM and CDR2 ANQGSEA. Trimming stripped 5 bases from V and 1 base from J, with 14 bases between. The CDR3 totals 14 residues.

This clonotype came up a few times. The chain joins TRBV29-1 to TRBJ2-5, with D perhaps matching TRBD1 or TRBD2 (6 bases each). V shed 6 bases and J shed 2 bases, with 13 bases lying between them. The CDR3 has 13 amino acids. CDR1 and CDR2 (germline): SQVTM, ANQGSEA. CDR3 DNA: TGCAGCGTCCTCGGGGGCCCTCAAGAGACCCAGTACTTC. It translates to CSVLGGPQETQYF.

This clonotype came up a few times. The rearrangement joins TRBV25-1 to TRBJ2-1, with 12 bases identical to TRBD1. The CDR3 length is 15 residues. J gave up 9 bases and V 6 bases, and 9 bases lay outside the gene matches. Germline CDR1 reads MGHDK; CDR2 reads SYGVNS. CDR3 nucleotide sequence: TGTGCCAGCAGCGGGACAGGGGGCTTCGAGGGTGAGCAGTTCTTC. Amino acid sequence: CASSGTGGFEGEQFF.

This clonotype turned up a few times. This CDR3 is CASSLQSTGTDTQYF. The CDR3, as DNA: TGCGCCAGCAGCTTACAGTCCACGGGCACAGATACGCAGTATTTT. The chain employs TRBV5-1 and TRBJ2-3; D uncertain. Germline CDR1 is SGHRS and CDR2 is YFSETQ. V lost 2 bases and J lost 1, with 11 bases in between. The CDR3 consists of 15 residues.

The CDR3: CASSQQGKTKSFEQYF. CDR3 nucleotide sequence: TGTGCCAGCAGCCAACAGGGCAAGACCAAGTCCTTTGAGCAGTACTTC. J is TRBJ2-7 and V is TRBV11-2, with a tentative D call TRBD1 (6 bases). The CDR3 extends over 16 amino acids. The germline V gene has CDR1 SGHAT and CDR2 FQNNGV. V shed 5 bases and J shed 7 bases, with 24 bases lying between them.

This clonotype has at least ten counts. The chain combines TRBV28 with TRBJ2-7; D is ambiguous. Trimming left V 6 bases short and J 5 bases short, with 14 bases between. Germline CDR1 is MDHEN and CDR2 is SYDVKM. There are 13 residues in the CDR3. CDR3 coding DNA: TGTGCCAGCAGGGTGGTCACCGCCCACGAGCAGTACTTC. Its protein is CASRVVTAHEQYF.

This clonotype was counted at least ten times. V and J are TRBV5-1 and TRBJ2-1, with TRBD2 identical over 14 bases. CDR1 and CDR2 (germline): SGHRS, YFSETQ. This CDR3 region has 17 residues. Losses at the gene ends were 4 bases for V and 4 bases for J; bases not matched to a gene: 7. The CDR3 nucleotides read TGCGCCAGCAGCGAAGGCGGGACTAGCGGGAGTTACAATGAGCAGTTCTTC. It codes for CASSEGGTSGSYNEQFF.

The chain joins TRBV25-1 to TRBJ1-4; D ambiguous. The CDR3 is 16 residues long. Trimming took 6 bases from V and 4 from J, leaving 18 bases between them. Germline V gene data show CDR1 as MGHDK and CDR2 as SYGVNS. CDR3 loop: CASRGPAERFNEKLFF. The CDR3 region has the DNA TGTGCCAGCAGAGGACCAGCGGAGAGATTTAATGAAAAACTGTTTTTT.

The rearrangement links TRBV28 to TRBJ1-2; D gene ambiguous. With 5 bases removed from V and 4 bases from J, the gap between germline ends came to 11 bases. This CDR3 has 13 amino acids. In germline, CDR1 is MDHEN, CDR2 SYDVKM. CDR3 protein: CASSPGNPYGYTF. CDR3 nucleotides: TGTGCCAGCAGTCCTGGGAACCCCTATGGCTACACCTTC.

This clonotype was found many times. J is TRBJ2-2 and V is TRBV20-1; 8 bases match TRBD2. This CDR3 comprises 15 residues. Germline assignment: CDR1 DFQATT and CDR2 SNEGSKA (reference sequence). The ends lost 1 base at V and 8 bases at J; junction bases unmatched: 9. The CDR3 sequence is CSARGTGGPDGELFF. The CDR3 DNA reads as TGCAGTGCTAGAGGAACGGGAGGGCCTGATGGGGAGCTGTTTTTT.

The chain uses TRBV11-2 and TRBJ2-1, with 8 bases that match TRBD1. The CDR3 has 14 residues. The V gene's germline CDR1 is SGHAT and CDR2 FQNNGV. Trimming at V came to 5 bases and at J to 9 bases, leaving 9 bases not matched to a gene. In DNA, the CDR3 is TGTGCCAGCAGCAGCGGCCAGGGGGCGTTTGAGCAGTTCTTC. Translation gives CASSSGQGAFEQFF.

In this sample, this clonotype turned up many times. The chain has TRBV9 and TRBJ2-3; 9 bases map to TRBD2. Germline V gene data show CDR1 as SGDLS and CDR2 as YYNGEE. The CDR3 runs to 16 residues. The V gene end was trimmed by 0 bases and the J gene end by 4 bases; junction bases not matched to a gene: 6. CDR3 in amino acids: CASSVGGSGSSDTQYF. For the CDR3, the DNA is TGTGCCAGCAGCGTAGGAGGTAGCGGGAGTTCAGATACGCAGTATTTT.